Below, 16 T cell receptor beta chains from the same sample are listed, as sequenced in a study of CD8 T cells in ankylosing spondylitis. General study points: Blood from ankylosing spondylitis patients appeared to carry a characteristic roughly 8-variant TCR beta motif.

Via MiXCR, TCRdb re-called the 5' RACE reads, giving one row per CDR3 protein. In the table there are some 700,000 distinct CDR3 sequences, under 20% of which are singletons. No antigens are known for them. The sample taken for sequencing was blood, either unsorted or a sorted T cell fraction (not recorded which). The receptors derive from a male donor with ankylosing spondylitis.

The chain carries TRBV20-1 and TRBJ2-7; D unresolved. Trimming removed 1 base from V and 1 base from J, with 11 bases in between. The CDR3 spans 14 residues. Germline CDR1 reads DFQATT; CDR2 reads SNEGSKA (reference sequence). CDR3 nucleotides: TGCAGTGCTAGAGGGAGAACTGATTCCTACGAGCAGTACTTC. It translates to CSARGRTDSYEQYF.

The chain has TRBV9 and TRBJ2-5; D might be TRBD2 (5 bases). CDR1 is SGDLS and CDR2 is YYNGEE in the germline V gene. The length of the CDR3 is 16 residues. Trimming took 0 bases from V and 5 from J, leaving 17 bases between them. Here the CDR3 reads CASSVVGVGGMETQYF. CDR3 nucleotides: TGTGCCAGCAGCGTAGTTGGCGTCGGAGGAATGGAGACCCAGTACTTC.

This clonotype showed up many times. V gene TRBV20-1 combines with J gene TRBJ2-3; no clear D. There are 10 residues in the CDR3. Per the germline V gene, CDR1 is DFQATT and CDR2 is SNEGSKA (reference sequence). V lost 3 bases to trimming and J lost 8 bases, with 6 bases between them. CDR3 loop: CSASKGTQYF. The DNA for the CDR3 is TGCAGTGCTAGTAAGGGTACGCAGTATTTT.

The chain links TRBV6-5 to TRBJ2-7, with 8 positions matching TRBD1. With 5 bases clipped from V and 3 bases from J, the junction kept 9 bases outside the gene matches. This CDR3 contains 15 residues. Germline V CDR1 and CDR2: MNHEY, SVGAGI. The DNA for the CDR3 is TGTGCCAGCAGTACTCCGGACAGGGCAAGCTACGAGCAGTACTTC. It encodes CASSTPDRASYEQYF.

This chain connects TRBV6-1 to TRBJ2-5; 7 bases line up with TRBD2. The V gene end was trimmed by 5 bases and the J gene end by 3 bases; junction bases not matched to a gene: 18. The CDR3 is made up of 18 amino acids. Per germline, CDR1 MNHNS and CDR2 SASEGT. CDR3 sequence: CASSKGLGRDHTKETQYF. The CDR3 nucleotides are TGTGCCAGCAGTAAGGGTCTGGGGAGGGATCACACCAAAGAGACCCAGTACTTC.

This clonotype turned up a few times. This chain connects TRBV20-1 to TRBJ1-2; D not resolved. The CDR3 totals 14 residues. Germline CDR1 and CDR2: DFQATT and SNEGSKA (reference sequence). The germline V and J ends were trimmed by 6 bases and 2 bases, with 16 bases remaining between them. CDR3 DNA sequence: TGCAGTGCCCGACCCTCAGGACTGAACTATGGCTACACCTTC. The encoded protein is CSARPSGLNYGYTF.

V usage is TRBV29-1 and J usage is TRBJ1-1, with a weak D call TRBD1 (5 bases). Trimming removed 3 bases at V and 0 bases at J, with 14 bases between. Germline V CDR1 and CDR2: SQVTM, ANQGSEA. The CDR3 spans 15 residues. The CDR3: CSVEPQGLMNTEAFF. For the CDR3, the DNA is TGCAGCGTTGAGCCGCAGGGCCTCATGAACACTGAAGCTTTCTTT.

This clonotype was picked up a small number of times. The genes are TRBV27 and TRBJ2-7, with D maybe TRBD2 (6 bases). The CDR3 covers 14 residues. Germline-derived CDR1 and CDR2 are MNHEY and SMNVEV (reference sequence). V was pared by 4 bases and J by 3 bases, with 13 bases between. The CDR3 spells CASSSPSASYEQYF. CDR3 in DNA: TGTGCCAGCAGTTCCCCTAGCGCCAGCTACGAGCAGTACTTC.

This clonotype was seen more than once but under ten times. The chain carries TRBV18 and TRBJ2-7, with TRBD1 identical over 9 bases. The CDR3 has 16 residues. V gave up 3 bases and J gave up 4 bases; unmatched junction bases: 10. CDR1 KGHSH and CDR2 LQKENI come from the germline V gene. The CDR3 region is CASSPTTGGPVYEQYF. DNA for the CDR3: TGTGCCAGCTCACCGACTACAGGGGGCCCGGTATACGAGCAGTACTTC. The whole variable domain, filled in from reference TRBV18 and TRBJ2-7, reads NAGVMQNPRHLVRRRGQEARLRCSPMKGHSHVYWYRQLPEEGLKFMVYLQKENIIDESGMPKERFSAEFPKEGPSILRIQQVVRGDSAAYFCASSPTTGGPVYEQYFGPGTRLTVT.

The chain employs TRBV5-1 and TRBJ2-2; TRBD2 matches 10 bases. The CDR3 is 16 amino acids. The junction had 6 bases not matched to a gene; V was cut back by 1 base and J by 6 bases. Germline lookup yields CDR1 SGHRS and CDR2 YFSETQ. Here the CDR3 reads CASSLMASGGPGELFF. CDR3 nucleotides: TGCGCCAGCAGCTTGATGGCTAGCGGGGGCCCCGGGGAGCTGTTTTTT.

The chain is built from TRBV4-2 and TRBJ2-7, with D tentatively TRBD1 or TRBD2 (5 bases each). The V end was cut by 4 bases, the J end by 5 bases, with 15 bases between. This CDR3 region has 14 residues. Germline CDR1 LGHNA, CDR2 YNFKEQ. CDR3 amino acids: CASSPRQPGDEQYF. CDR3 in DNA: TGTGCCAGCAGCCCACGACAGCCCGGGGACGAGCAGTACTTC.

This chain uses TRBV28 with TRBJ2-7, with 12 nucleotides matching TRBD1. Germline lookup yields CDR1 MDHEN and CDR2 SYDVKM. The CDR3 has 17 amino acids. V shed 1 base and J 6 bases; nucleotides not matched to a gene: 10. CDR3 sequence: CASSLFRSGTGGSEQYF. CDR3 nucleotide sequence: TGTGCCAGCAGTTTATTTCGCTCCGGGACAGGGGGCAGCGAGCAGTACTTC.

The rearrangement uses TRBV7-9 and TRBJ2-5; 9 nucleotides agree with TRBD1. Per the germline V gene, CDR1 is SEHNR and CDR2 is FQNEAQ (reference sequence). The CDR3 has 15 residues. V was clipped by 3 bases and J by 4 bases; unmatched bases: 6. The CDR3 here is CASSFPQGAGETQYF. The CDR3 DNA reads TGTGCCAGCAGCTTCCCACAGGGGGCAGGAGAGACCCAGTACTTC.

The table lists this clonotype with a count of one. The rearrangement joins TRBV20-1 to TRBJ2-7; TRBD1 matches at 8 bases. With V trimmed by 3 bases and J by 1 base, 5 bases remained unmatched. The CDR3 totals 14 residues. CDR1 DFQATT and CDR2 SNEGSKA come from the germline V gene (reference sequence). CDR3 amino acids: CSASWQGASYEQYF. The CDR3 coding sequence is TGCAGTGCTAGTTGGCAGGGGGCTTCCTACGAGCAGTACTTC.

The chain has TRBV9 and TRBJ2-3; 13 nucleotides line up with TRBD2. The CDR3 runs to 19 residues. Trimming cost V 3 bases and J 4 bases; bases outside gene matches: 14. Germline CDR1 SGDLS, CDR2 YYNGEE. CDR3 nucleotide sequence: TGTGCCAGCAGCGAAGCCCGACTAGCGGGGGGAATGAGCGCAGATACGCAGTATTTT. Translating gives CASSEARLAGGMSADTQYF.

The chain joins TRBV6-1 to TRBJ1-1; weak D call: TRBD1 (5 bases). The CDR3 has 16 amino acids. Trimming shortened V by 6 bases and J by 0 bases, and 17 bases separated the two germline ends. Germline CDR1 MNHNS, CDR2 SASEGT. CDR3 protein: CASSPAGTDMNTEAFF. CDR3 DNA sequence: TGTGCCAGCAGCCCGGCAGGGACCGATATGAACACTGAAGCTTTCTTT.